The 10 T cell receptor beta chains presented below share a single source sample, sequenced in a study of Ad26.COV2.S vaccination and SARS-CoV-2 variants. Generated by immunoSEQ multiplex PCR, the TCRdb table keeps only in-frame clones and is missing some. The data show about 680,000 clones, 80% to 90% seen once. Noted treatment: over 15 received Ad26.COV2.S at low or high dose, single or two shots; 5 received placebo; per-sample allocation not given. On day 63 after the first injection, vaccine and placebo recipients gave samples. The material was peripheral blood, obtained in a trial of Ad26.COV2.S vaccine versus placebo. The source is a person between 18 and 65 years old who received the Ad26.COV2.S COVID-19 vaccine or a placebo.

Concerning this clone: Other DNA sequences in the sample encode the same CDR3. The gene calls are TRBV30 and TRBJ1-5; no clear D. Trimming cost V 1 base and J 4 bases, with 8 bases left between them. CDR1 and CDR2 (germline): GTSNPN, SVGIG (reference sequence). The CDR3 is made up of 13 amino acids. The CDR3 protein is CAWSGGWNQPQHF. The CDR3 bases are TGTGCCTGGAGTGGGGGTTGGAATCAGCCCCAGCATTTT. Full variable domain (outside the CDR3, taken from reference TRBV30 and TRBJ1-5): SQTIHQWPATLVQPVGSPLSLECTVEGTSNPNLYWYRQAAGRGLQLLFYSVGIGQISSEVPQNLSASRPQDRQFILSSKKLLLSDSGFYLCAWSGGWNQPQHFGDGTRLSIL.

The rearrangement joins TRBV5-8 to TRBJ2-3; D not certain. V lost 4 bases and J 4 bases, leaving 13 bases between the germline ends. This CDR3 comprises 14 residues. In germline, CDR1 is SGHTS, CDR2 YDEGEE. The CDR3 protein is CASSPTGSSDTQYF. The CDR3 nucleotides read TGTGCCAGCAGCCCGACGGGCTCGTCAGATACGCAGTATTTT.

CDR3 protein: CASSLDGQGAKNIQYF. Here the CDR3 DNA reads TGTGCCAGCAGCTTAGACGGCCAGGGAGCCAAAAACATTCAGTACTTC. The chain has TRBV7-2 and TRBJ2-4; D perhaps matches TRBD1 (5 bases). This CDR3 has 16 amino acids. Trimming stripped 1 base from V and 0 bases from J, with 10 bases between. CDR1 is SGHTA and CDR2 is FQGNSA in the germline V gene.

The CDR3 reads CASTDTHGADTQYF. In nucleotides, the CDR3 is TGTGCCAGCACCGACACTCATGGGGCAGATACGCAGTATTTT. This rearrangement joins TRBV25-1 to TRBJ2-3, with D uncertain. The CDR3 is 14 amino acids. With 7 bases removed from V and 4 bases from J, the gap between germline ends came to 15 bases. Germline values: CDR1 MGHDK, CDR2 SYGVNS.

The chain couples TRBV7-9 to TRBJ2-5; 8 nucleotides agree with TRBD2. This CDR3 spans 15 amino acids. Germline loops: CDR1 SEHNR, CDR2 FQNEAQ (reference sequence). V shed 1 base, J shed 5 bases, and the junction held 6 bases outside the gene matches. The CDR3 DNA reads TGTGCCAGCAGCTTAGGGAGCGGGAGAATGGAGACCCAGTACTTC. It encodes CASSLGSGRMETQYF.

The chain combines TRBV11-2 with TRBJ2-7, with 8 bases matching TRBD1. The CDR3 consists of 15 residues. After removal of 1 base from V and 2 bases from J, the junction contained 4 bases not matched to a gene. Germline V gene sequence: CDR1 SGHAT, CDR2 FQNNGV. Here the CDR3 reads CASSLGQGTTYEQYF. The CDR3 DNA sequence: TGTGCCAGCAGCTTAGGACAGGGGACCACCTACGAGCAGTACTTC.

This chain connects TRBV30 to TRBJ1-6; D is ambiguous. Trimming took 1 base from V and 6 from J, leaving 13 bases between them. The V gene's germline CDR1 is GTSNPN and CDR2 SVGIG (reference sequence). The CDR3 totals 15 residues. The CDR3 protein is CAWSAKGLANSPLHF. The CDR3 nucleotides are TGTGCCTGGAGTGCTAAGGGTCTCGCTAATTCACCCCTCCACTTT.

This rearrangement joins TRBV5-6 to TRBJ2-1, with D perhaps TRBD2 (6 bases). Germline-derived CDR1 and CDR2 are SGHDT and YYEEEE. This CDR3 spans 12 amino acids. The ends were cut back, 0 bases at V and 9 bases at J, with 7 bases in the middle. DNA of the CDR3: TGTGCCAGCAGCTTGGTCGGGGGTGAGCAGTTCTTC. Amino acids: CASSLVGGEQFF.

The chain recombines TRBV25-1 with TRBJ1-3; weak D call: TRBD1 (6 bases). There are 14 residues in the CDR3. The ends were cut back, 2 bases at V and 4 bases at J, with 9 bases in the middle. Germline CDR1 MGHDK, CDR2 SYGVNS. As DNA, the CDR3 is TGTGCCAGCAGTGAAGCCGGACAGGGAAACACCATATATTTT. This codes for CASSEAGQGNTIYF.

This CDR3 is CAWSKGKLSDTQYF. For the CDR3, the DNA is TGTGCCTGGAGTAAAGGAAAGCTATCAGATACGCAGTATTTT. The J gene is TRBJ2-3, the V gene TRBV30; D gene unclear. From germline, CDR1 is GTSNPN and CDR2 SVGIG (reference sequence). This CDR3 has 14 amino acids. Trimming cost V 2 bases and J 4 bases, with 13 bases left between them.